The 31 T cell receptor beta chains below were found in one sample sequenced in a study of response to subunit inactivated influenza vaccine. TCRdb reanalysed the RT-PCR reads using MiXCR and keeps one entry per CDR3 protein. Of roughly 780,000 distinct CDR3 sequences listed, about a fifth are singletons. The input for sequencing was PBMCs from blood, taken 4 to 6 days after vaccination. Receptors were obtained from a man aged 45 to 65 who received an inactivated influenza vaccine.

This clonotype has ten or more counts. CDR3 DNA sequence: TGCGCCAGCAGCCAAAGACCCGACAGCTCCTACGAGCAGTACTTC. Amino acids: CASSQRPDSSYEQYF. The J gene is TRBJ2-7, the V gene TRBV5-1; TRBD1 is a possible D gene (5 bases). The germline CDR1 and CDR2 sequences are SGHRS and YFSETQ. This CDR3 region has 15 residues. With 4 bases removed from V and 0 bases from J, the gap between germline ends came to 14 bases.

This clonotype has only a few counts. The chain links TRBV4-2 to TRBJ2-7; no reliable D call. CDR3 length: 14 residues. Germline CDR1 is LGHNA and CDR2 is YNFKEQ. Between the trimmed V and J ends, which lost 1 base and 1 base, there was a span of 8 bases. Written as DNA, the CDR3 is TGTGCCAGCAGCCAAGTTCTAGGTTCCTACGAGCAGTACTTC. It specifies CASSQVLGSYEQYF.

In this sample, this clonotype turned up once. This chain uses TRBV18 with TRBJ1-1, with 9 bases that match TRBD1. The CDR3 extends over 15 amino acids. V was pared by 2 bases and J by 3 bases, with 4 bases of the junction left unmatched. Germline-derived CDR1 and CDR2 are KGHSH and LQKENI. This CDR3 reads CASSPLGQGDTEAFF. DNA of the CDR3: TGTGCCAGCTCACCATTGGGACAGGGAGACACTGAAGCTTTCTTT.

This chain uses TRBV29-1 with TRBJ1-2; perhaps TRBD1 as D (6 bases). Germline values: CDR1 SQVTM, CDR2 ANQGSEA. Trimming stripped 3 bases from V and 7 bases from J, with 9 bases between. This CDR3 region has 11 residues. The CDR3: CSVDRGGGYTF. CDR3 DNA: TGCAGCGTTGACAGGGGCGGTGGCTACACCTTC.

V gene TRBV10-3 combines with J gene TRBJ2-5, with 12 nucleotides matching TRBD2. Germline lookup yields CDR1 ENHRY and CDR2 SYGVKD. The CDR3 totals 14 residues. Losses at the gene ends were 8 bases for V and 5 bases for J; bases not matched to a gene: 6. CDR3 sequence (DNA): TGTGCCATCTCCCTAGCGGGGGGGCCTGAGACCCAGTACTTC. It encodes CAISLAGGPETQYF.

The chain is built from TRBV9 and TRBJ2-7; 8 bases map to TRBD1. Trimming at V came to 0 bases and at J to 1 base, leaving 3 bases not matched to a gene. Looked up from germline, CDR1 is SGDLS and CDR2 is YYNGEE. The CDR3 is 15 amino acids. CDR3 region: CASSVGTGSSYEQYF. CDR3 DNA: TGTGCCAGCAGCGTAGGGACAGGGTCTTCCTACGAGCAGTACTTC.

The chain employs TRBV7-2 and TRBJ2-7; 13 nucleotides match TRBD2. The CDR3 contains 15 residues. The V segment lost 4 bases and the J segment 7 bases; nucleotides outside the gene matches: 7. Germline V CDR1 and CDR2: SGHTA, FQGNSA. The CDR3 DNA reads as TGTGCCAGCAGCTACGGACTAGCGGGAGATAGGGAGCAGTACTTC. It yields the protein CASSYGLAGDREQYF.

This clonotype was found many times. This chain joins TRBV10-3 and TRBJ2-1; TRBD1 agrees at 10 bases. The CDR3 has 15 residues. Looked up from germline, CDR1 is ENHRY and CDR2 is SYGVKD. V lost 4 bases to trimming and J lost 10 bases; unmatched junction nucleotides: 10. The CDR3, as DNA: TGTGCCATCAGTGCCCACGGGACAGGGGATGGCGAGCAGTTCTTC. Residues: CAISAHGTGDGEQFF.

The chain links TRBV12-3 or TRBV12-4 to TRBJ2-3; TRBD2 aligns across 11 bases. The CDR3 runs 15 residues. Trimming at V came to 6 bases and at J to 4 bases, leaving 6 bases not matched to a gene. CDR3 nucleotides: TGTGCCAGCAGCATACTAGCGGGGGTATCAGATACGCAGTATTTT. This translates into CASSILAGVSDTQYF.

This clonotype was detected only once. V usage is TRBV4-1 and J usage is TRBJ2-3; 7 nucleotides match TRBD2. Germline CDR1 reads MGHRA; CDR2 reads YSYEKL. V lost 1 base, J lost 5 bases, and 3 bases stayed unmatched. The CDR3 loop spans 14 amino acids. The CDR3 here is CASSQAPGGDTQYF. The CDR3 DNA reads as TGCGCCAGCAGCCAAGCCCCGGGGGGAGATACGCAGTATTTT.

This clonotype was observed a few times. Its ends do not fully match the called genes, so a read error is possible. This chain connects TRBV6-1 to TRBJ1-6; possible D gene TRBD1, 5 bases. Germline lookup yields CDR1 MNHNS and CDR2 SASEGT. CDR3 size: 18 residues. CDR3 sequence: CASREGTEPLSYNSPLHF. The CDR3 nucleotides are TGTGCCAGCAGGGAAGGGACGGAACCACTCTCCTATAATTCACCCCTCCACTTT.

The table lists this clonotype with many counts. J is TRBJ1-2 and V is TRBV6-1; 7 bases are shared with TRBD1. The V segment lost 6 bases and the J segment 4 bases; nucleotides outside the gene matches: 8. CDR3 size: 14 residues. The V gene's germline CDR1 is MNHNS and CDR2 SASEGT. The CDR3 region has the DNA TGTGCCAGCAGCGACAGGGTTCCACCCTATGGCTACACCTTC. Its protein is CASSDRVPPYGYTF.

The CDR3 loop reads CASSRASGRASTGELFF. The CDR3 DNA reads TGTGCCAGCAGCCGGGCTAGCGGGAGGGCCAGCACCGGGGAGCTGTTTTTT. The chain recombines TRBV7-9 with TRBJ2-2; 12 positions agree with TRBD2. The CDR3 contains 17 residues. V dropped 5 bases and J dropped 4; count of bases not matched to a gene: 8. Germline assignment: CDR1 SEHNR and CDR2 FQNEAQ (reference sequence).

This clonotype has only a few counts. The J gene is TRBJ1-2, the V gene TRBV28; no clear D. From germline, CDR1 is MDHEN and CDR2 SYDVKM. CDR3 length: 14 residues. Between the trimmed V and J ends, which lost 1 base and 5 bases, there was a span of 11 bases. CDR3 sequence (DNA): TGTGCCAGCAGTTTATCAGCAGGCTCATATGGCTACACCTTC. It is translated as CASSLSAGSYGYTF.

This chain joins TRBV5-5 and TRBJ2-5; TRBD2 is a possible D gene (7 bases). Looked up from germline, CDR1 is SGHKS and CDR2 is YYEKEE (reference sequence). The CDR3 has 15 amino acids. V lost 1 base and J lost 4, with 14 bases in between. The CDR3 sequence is CASSLWGRESETQYF. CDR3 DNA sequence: TGTGCCAGCAGCTTGTGGGGGCGGGAGTCAGAGACCCAGTACTTC.

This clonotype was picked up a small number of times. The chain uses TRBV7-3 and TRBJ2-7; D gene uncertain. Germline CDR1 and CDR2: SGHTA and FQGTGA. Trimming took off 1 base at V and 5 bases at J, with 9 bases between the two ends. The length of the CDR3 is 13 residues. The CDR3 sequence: CASSLMVGDEQYF. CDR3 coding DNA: TGTGCCAGCAGCTTAATGGTTGGCGACGAGCAGTACTTC.

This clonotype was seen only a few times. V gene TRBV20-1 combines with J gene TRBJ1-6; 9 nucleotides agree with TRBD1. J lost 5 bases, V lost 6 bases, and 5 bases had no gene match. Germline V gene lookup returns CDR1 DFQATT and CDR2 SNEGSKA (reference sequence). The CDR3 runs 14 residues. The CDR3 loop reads CSAKGQGNNSPLHF. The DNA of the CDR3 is TGCAGTGCCAAAGGACAGGGGAATAATTCACCCCTCCACTTT.

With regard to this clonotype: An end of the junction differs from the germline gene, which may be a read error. This CDR3 reads CSSSPVQHNEQFF. In nucleotides, the CDR3 is TGTTCCAGCTCACCAGTACAGCACAATGAGCAGTTCTTC. This chain connects TRBV18 to TRBJ2-1; D is uncertain. This CDR3 has 13 amino acids. From germline, CDR1 is KGHSH and CDR2 LQKENI.

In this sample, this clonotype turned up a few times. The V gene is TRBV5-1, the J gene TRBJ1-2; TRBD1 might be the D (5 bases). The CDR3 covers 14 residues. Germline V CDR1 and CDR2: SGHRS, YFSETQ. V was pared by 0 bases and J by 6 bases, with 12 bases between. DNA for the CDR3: TGCGCCAGCAGCTTGGAACGGGGACCCAATGGCTACACCTTC. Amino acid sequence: CASSLERGPNGYTF.

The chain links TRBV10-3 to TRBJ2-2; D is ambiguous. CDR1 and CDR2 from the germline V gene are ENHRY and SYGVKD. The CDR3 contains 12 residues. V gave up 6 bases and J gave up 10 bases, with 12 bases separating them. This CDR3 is CAIRWGFEELFF. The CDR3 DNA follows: TGTGCCATCAGGTGGGGATTCGAGGAGCTGTTTTTT.

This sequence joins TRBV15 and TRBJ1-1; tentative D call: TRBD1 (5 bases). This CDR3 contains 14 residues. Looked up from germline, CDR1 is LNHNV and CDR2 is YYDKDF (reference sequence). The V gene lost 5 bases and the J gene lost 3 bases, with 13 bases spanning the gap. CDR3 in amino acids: CATSARWGDTEAFF. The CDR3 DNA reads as TGTGCCACCAGCGCCCGGTGGGGGGACACTGAAGCTTTCTTT.

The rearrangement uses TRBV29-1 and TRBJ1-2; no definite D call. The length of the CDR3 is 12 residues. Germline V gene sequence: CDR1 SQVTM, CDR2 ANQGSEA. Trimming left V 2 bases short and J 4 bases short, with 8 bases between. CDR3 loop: CSVERHPYGYTF. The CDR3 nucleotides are TGCAGCGTTGAAAGGCATCCCTATGGCTACACCTTC. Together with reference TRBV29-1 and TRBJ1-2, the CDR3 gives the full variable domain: SAVISQKPSRDICQRGTSLTIQCQVDSQVTMMFWYRQQPGQSLTLIATANQGSEATYESGFVIDKFPISRPNLTFSTLTVSNMSPEDSSIYLCSVERHPYGYTFGSGTRLTVV.

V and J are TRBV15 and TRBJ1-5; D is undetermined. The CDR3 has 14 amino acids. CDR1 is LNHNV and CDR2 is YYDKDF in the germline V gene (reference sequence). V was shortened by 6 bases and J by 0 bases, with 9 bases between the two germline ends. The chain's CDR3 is CATRKDVSNQPQHF. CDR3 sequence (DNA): TGTGCCACCAGGAAGGATGTTAGCAATCAGCCCCAGCATTTT.

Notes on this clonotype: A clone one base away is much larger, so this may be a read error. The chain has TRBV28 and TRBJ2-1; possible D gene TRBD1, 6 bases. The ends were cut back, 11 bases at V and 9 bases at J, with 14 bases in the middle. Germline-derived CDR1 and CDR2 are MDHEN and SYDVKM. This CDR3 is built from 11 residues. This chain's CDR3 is CARGGGFEQFF. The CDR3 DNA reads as TGTGCCCGTGGGGGCGGATTTGAGCAGTTCTTC.

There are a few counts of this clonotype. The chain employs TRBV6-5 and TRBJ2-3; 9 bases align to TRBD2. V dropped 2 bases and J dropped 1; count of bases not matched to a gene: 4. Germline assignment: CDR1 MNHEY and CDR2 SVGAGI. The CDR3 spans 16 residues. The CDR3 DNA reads TGTGCCAGCAGTTACGGAGCGGGGGGACGCACAGATACGCAGTATTTT. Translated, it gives CASSYGAGGRTDTQYF.

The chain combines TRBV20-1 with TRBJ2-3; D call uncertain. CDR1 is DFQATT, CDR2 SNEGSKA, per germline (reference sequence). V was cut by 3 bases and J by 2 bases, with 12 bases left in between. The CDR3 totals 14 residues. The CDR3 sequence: CSASDLTHTDTQYF. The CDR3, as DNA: TGCAGTGCTAGCGACTTAACACACACAGATACGCAGTATTTT.

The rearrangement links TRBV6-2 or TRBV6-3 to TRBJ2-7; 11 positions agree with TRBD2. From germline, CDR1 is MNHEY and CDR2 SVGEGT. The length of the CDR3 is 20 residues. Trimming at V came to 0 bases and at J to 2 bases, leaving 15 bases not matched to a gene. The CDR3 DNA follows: TGTGCCAGCAGTTACTCGGCCATCAGTACTAGCGGGAGTATTCCCTACGAGCAGTACTTC. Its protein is CASSYSAISTSGSIPYEQYF.

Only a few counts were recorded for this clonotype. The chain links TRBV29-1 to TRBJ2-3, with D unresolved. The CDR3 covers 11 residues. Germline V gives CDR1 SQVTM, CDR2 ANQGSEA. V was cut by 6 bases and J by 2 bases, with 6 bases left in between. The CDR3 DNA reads TGCAGCGTGCGAAACACAGATACGCAGTATTTT. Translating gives CSVRNTDTQYF.

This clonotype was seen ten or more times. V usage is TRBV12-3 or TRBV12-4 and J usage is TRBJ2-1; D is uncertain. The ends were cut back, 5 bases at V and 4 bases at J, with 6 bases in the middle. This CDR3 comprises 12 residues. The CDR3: CASSARYNEQFF. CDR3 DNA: TGTGCCAGCAGTGCCAGATACAATGAGCAGTTCTTC.

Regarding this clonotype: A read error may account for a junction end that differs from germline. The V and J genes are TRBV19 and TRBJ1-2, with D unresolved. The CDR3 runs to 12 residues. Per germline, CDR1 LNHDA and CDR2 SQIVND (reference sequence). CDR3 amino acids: CARSTDGFGYTF. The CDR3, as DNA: TGTGCCCGTAGCACGGACGGATTTGGCTACACCTTC.

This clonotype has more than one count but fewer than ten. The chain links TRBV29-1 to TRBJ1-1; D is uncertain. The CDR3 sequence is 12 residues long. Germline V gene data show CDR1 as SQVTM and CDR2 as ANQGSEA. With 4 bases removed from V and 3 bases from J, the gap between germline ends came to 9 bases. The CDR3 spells CSVGPRDTEAFF. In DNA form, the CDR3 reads TGCAGCGTTGGGCCGCGGGACACTGAAGCTTTCTTT. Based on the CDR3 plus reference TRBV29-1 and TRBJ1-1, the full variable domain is SAVISQKPSRDICQRGTSLTIQCQVDSQVTMMFWYRQQPGQSLTLIATANQGSEATYESGFVIDKFPISRPNLTFSTLTVSNMSPEDSSIYLCSVGPRDTEAFFGQGTRLTVV.